This T cell receptor beta chain was recovered during a study of blood T cell repertoires in COVID-19. Study summary: Sources were T cells, B-cell-depleted T cells, or PBMCs; the material itself was cDNA or gDNA.

The germline gives CDR1 LNHDA, CDR2 SQIVND (reference sequence). The CDR3 is 13 amino acids. V lost 2 bases and J 6 bases, leaving 8 bases between the germline ends. Per the authors' pipeline: Counts of nucleated cells, estimated from reference gene primer amplification, were obtained. Only in-frame clones appear in the TCRdb table, and some are missing; sequencing was by immunoSEQ multiplex PCR. The V and J calls and clone size are taken from that table; D and trimming were inferred from the DNA. The sample has around 100,000 clones, around 85% seen once. Sequenced input: peripheral blood. This TCR was sampled from a man between 50 and 59 years old with acute or convalescent COVID-19. The V and J genes are TRBV19 and TRBJ1-5; the D is unclear. This CDR3 reads CASSIRGPQPQHF. The CDR3 bases are TGTGCCAGTAGTATACGCGGCCCTCAGCCCCAGCATTTT.